The 10 T cell receptor beta chains below were found in one sample sequenced in a study of blood T cell repertoires in COVID-19. Sequencing was performed with immunoSEQ multiplex PCR; in TCRdb, only in-frame clones are kept and a portion is missing. Of fewer than 80,000 clones listed, roughly 87% are singletons. The sample comprised peripheral blood. The receptors come from a woman aged 45-65 years with active COVID-19.

This clone has a handful of counts. The V and J genes are TRBV1 and TRBJ2-2; the tabulated D call, TRBD1, remains unverified against the DNA. TRBV1 is classified as a pseudogene. This CDR3 is built from 16 residues. The CDR3 protein is CTSSQDLRQGTGELFF. The CDR3 nucleotides are TGCACCAGCAGCCAAGATCTGAGACAGGGGACCGGGGAGCTGTTTTTT.

The chain's CDR3 is CASSPGQADTQYF. As DNA, the CDR3 is TGTGCCAGTAGTCCCGGACAGGCAGATACGCAGTATTTT. The chain employs TRBV19 and TRBJ2-3, with 7 bases lining up with TRBD1. V lost 5 bases, J lost 4 bases, and 3 bases stayed unmatched. The CDR3 runs 13 residues. CDR1 LNHDA and CDR2 SQIVND come from the germline V gene (reference sequence). The full variable domain, its missing parts supplied by reference TRBV19 and TRBJ2-3, is DGGITQSPKYLFRKEGQNVTLSCEQNLNHDAMYWYRQDPGQGLRLIYYSQIVNDFQKGDIAEGYSVSREKKESFPLTVTSAQKNPTAFYLCASSPGQADTQYFGPGTRLTVL.

This clone was seen a single time. This chain joins TRBV29-1 and TRBJ1-2; the D is unclear. Germline CDR1 and CDR2: SQVTM and ANQGSEA. The CDR3 covers 12 residues. V was trimmed by 5 bases and J by 2 bases, leaving 9 bases between them. The CDR3 region is CSVSDSNYGYTF. CDR3 DNA sequence: TGCAGCGTTTCCGACTCAAACTATGGCTACACCTTC.

V usage is TRBV6-1 and J usage is TRBJ2-5; D not resolved. The CDR3 extends over 10 amino acids. Trimming stripped 2 bases from V and 10 bases from J, with 5 bases between. The V gene's germline CDR1 is MNHNS and CDR2 SASEGT. Written as DNA, the CDR3 is TGTGCCAGCAGTGAAAGGAGCCAGTACTTC. It yields the protein CASSERSQYF.

This CDR3 is CASSLETGYGTGELFF. The CDR3 region has the DNA TGCGCCAGCAGCTTGGAAACAGGGTATGGCACCGGGGAGCTGTTTTTT. This sequence joins TRBV5-1 and TRBJ2-2, with a tentative D call TRBD1 (6 bases). The CDR3 is 16 amino acids. The germline V gene has CDR1 SGHRS and CDR2 YFSETQ. V lost 0 bases, J lost 4 bases, and 13 bases lay in between.

The chain recombines TRBV6-5 with TRBJ1-2; D unclear. The V and J ends lost 6 bases and 4 bases respectively, with 15 bases between them. Per germline, CDR1 MNHEY and CDR2 SVGAGI. The CDR3 spans 14 residues. Written as DNA, the CDR3 is TGTGCCAGCAGAATAAACCAGGTCGCCTATGGCTACACCTTC. Its translation: CASRINQVAYGYTF.

This clone was observed a single time. The junction does not match germline at one end; this may be a read error. The gene calls are TRBV30 and TRBJ2-1; TRBD2 is a possible D gene (7 bases). The CDR3 length is 13 residues. CDR1 GTSNPN and CDR2 SVGIG come from the germline V gene (reference sequence). The CDR3 reads CAGRGGSYNEQFF. The DNA of the CDR3 is TGTGCCGGGAGGGGGGGCTCCTACAATGAGCAGTTCTTC. The full variable domain, completed using reference TRBV30 and TRBJ2-1, is SQTIHQWPATLVQPVGSPLSLECTVEGTSNPNLYWYRQAAGRGLQLLFYSVGIGQISSEVPQNLSASRPQDRQFILSSKKLLLSDSGFYLCAGRGGSYNEQFFGPGTRLTVL.

The J gene is TRBJ2-1, the V gene TRBV27, with D possibly being TRBD1 (8 bases). Germline lookup yields CDR1 MNHEY and CDR2 SMNVEV (reference sequence). The CDR3 has 16 residues. Trimming left V 4 bases short and J 12 bases short, with 25 bases between. CDR3 region: CASSWLTGEGPGGQFF. CDR3 DNA: TGTGCCAGCAGTTGGTTGACAGGGGAGGGTCCAGGGGGGCAGTTCTTC.

Written as DNA, the CDR3 is TGTGCCAGCAGCTTCGGTCAAGAGACCCAGTACTTC. Translating it yields CASSFGQETQYF. The chain links TRBV11-3 to TRBJ2-5; D not resolved. Germline V gene data show CDR1 as SGHNT and CDR2 as YENEEA. V was trimmed by 3 bases and J by 2 bases, leaving 4 bases between them. The CDR3 sequence is 12 residues long. The full variable domain, completed using reference TRBV11-3 and TRBJ2-5, is EAGVVQSPRYKIIEKKQPVAFWCNPISGHNTLYWYLQNLGQGPELLIRYENEEAVDDSQLPKDRFSAERLKGVDSTLKIQPAELGDSAVYLCASSFGQETQYFGPGTRLLVL.

This sequence joins TRBV6-2 or TRBV6-3 and TRBJ2-1; tentatively, D is TRBD2 (6 bases). Germline CDR1 is MNHEY and CDR2 is SVGEGT. CDR3 length: 17 residues. The ends were cut back, 2 bases at V and 0 bases at J, with 14 bases in the middle. The CDR3 region is CASSYRGTEVSYNEQFF. The CDR3 DNA sequence: TGTGCCAGCAGTTACCGCGGGACGGAGGTCTCCTACAATGAGCAGTTCTTC.